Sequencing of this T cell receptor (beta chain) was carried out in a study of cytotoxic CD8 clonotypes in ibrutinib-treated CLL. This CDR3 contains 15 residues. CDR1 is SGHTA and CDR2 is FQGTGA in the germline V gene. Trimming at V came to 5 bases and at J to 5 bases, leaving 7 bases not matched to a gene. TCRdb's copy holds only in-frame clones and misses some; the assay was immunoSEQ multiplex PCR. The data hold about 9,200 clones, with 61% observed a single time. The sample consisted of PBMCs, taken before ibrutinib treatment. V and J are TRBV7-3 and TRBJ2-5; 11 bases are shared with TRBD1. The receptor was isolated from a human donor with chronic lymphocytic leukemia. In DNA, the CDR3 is TGTGCCAGCAGCCCCGGACAGGGGGCTGTTGAGACCCAGTACTTC. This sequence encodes CASSPGQGAVETQYF.